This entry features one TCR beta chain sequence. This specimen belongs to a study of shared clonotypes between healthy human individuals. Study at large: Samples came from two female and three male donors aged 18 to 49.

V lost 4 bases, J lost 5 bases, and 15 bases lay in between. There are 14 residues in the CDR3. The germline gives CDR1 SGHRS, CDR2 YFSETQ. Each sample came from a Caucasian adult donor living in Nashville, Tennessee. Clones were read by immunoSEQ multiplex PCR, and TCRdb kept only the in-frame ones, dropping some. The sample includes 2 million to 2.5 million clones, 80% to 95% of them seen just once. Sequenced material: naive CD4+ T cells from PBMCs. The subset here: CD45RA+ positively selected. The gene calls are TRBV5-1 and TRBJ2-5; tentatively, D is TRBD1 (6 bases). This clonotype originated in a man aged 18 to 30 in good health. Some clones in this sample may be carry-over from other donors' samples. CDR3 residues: CASSRTGSGETQYF. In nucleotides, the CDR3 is TGCGCCAGCAGCAGAACAGGGTCGGGCGAGACCCAGTACTTC.